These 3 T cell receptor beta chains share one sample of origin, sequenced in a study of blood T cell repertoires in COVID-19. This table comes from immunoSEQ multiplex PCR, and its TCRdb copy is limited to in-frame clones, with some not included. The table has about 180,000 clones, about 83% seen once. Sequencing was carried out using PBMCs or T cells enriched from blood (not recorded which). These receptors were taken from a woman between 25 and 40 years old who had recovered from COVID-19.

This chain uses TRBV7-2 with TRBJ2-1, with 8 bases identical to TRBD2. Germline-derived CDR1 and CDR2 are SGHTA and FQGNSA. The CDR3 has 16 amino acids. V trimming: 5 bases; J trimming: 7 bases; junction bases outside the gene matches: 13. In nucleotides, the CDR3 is TGTGCCAGCAGCCCCGGGACTAGTCCGCGAGAAAATGAGCAGTTCTTC. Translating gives CASSPGTSPRENEQFF. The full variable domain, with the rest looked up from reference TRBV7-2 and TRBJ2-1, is GAGVSQSPSNKVTEKGKDVELRCDPISGHTALYWYRQSLGQGLEFLIYFQGNSAPDKSGLPSDRFSAERTGGSVSTLTIQRTQQEDSAVYLCASSPGTSPRENEQFFGPGTRLTVL.

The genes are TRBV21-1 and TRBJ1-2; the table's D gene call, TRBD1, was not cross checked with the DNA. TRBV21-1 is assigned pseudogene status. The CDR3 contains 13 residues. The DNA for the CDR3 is TGTGCCAGCAGGCCCAAGACAGGGTTAGGCTACACCTTC. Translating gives CASRPKTGLGYTF.

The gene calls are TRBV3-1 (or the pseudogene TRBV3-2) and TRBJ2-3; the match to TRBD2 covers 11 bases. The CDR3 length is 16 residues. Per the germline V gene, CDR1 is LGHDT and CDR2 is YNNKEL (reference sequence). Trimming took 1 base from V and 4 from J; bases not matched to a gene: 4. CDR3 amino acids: CASSQGTSGSSDTQYF. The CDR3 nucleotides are TGTGCCAGCAGCCAAGGTACTAGCGGGAGTTCAGATACGCAGTATTTT.